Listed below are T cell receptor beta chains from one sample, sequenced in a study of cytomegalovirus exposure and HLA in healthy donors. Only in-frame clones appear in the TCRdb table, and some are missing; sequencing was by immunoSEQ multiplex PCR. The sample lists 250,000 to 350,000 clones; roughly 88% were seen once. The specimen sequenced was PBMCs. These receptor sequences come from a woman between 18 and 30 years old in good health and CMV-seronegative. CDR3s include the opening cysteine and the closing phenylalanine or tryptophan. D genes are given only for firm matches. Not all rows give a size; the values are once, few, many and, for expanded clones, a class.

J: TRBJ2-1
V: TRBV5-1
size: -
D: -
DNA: TGCGCCAGCAGCTTGACGAAGCAGGGCTACAATGAGCAGTTCTTC
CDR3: CASSLTKQGYNEQFF

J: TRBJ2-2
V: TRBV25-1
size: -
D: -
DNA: TGTGCCAGCAGTGAGGGGGCGACCGGGGAGCTGTTTTTT
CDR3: CASSEGATGELFF

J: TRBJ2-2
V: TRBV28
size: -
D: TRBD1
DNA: TGTGCCAGCAGTTATCCGGGACAGGGGCTGTTTTTT
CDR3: CASSYPGQGLFF

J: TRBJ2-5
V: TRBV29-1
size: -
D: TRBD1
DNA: TGCAGCGTCTCAAACAGGGGCGAGAGTCAAGAGACCCAGTACTTC
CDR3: CSVSNRGESQETQYF

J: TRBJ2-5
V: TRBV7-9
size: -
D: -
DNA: TGTGCCAGCAGCTTGTTTAACCAAGAGACCCAGTACTTC
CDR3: CASSLFNQETQYF

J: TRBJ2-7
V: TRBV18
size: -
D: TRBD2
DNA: TGTGCCAGCTCACCACCAGGTGGACTAGCGTCCTACGAGCAGTACTTC
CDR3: CASSPPGGLASYEQYF

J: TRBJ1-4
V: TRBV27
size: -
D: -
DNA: TGTGCCAGCAGTTCAACTCCCGTGGGGGGGTATGAAAAACTGTTTTTT
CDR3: CASSSTPVGGYEKLFF

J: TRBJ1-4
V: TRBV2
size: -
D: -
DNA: TGTGCCAGCAGTGAAGGAGTTCAAGAAAAACTGTTTTTT
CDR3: CASSEGVQEKLFF

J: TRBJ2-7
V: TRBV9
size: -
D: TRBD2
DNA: TGTGCCAGCAGCGTATCTAGCGGGAGTTTCTACGAGCAGTACTTC
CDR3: CASSVSSGSFYEQYF

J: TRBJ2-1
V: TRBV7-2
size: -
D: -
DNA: TGTGCCAGCAGCTTAGCGCGCCCCTCTCACAGGGAGCAGTTCTTC
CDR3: CASSLARPSHREQFF

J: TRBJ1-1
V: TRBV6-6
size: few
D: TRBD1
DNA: TGTGCCAGCAGCAGGGACAGCTACACTAGTGCTTTCTTT
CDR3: CASSRDSYTSAFF

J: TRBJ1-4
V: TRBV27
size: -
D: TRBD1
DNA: TGTGCCAGCGGCAGGGGGCGCGGTTATGAAAAACTGTTTTTT
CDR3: CASGRGRGYEKLFF

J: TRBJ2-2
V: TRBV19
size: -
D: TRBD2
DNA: TGTGCCAGTACCCTCTGGGGGGGGGCCGGGGAGCTGTTTTTT
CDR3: CASTLWGGAGELFF

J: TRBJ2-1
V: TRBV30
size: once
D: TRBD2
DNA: TGTGCCTGGAGTGCGTCCGCGGGAGAAAATGAGCAGTTCTTC
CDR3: CAWSASAGENEQFF

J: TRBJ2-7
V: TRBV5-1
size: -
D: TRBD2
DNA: TGCGCCAGCAGCTATGGTGAGCGGGAGACCTACGAGCAGTACTTC
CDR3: CASSYGERETYEQYF